This T cell receptor (beta chain) comes out of a study of blood T cell repertoires in COVID-19. Trimming took off 7 bases at V and 0 bases at J, with 7 bases between the two ends. This CDR3 region has 13 residues. Germline V gives CDR1 ENHRY, CDR2 SYGVKD. Living in 24 US areas, the participants were between roughly 18 and 95 years of age. In assigning cohorts, the study relied on participant-reported clinical history. In the original workflow: Nucleated cell counts were estimated from reference gene primer amplification. Some clones are missing from TCRdb's copy, which holds only in-frame ones; the method was immunoSEQ multiplex PCR. The V and J calls and the clone size are those of that table, but D and trimming were determined from the DNA. The profile covers under 300,000 clones, with around 90% appearing a single time and nearly 6.5% taken by the ten largest.

The receptor was isolated from a woman aged 25 to 45 with acute COVID-19. The chain uses TRBV10-3 and TRBJ1-5; D unresolved. What was sequenced was PBMCs or T cells enriched from blood (not recorded which). CDR3: CAITPLSNQPQHF. The CDR3 DNA reads as TGTGCCATCACCCCACTTAGCAATCAGCCCCAGCATTTT.